These T cell receptor beta chains were read from a single sample in a study of blood T cell repertoires in COVID-19. Sequencing was performed with immunoSEQ multiplex PCR; in TCRdb, only in-frame clones are kept and a portion is missing. The table lists approximately 120,000 clones, approximately 82% of them singletons. Material: peripheral blood. The receptors come from a woman aged 55-69 years with acute or convalescent COVID-19. Each CDR3 is given with its conserved first and last residue. A D gene is named only where the DNA matches it firmly. Only part of the rows carry a size: once, few, many, or a class if the clone is expanded.

>TRBV6-5|13|NA|NA|TRBJ1-6
TGTGCCAGCACCCTGTCGTGGGAGTCACCCCTCCACTTT
CASTLSWESPLHF
>TRBV2|12|TRBD2|few|TRBJ2-7
TGTGCCAGTCAACTAGCGTCCTCCGAGCAGTACTTC
CASQLASSEQYF
>TRBV2|14|TRBD1|NA|TRBJ1-6
TGTGCCAGCAGCCTTCCGACAGGGGCCTCACCCCTCCACTTT
CASSLPTGASPLHF
>TRBV7-2|17|NA|few|TRBJ2-3
TGTGCCAGCAGCTTAAGTAGAGCGGGTCCGGAATCAGATACGCAGTATTTT
CASSLSRAGPESDTQYF
>TRBV7-9|15|NA|NA|TRBJ2-1
TGTGCCAGCAGCTTAGTCTCTAGCTCCTACAATGAGCAGTTCTTC
CASSLVSSSYNEQFF
>TRBV9|13|NA|NA|TRBJ1-1
TGTGCCAGCAGCAAAGATGGGCGTGCTGAAGCTTTCTTT
CASSKDGRAEAFF
>TRBV12-3/TRBV12-4|13|NA|NA|TRBJ1-2
TGTGCCAGTAAACAGGGAAACGACTATGGCTACACCTTC
CASKQGNDYGYTF
>TRBV7-2|15|NA|NA|TRBJ1-6
TGTGCCAGCAGGGAGTGGAGGGTCTTTGATTCACCCCTCCACTTT
CASREWRVFDSPLHF
>TRBV3-1/TRBV3-2|12|NA|few|TRBJ2-1
TGTGCCGCCGGAGGCGGCTACAATGAGCAGTTCTTC
CAAGGGYNEQFF
>TRBV19|19|TRBD2|NA|TRBJ2-1
TGTGCCAGTAGTGTGGGACTAGCGTCCTGGACTCCCTCCTACAATGAGCAGTTCTTC
CASSVGLASWTPSYNEQFF
>TRBV15|17|NA|NA|TRBJ1-5
TGTGCCACCAGCAGAACGCTCCGGGACATAAGCGATCAGCCCCAGCATTTT
CATSRTLRDISDQPQHF
>TRBV9|15|NA|NA|TRBJ1-5
TGTGCCAGCAGCGTGGAGGGACGGAACAATCAGCCCCAGCATTTT
CASSVEGRNNQPQHF
>TRBV29-1|14|NA|NA|TRBJ1-4
TGCAGCGTGCGGGACGGAGCAACTAATGAAAAACTGTTTTTT
CSVRDGATNEKLFF
>TRBV3-1/TRBV3-2|14|TRBD1|NA|TRBJ2-5
TGTGCCAGCAGCCAGAACAGGGGGCGCGGGACCCAGTACTTC
CASSQNRGRGTQYF
>TRBV30|11|NA|NA|TRBJ2-7
TGTGCCTGGAGTGTACAGGGCGAGCAGTACTTC
CAWSVQGEQYF
>TRBV3-1/TRBV3-2|15|TRBD1|NA|TRBJ2-3
TGTGCCAGCAGCGAGACAGGGGGAAGCACAGATACGCAGTATTTT
CASSETGGSTDTQYF
>TRBV28|12|NA|NA|TRBJ1-2
TGTGCCAGCAGTTCAATTAACTATGGCTACACCTTC
CASSSINYGYTF
>TRBV14|15|NA|NA|TRBJ1-1
TGTGCCAGCAGCCCTCACCGGGGGGTTAACACTGAAGCTTTCTTT
CASSPHRGVNTEAFF
>TRBV30|13|NA|NA|TRBJ2-7
TGTGCCTGGAACCGGGACAAATCCTACGAGCAGTACTTC
CAWNRDKSYEQYF
>TRBV10-3|11|NA|NA|TRBJ2-2
TGTGCCACCCGAGGGTCCGGGGAGCTGTTTTTT
CATRGSGELFF
>TRBV7-9|13|NA|NA|TRBJ1-2
TGTGCCAGCAGCTTAGTGGCATACTATGGCTACACCTTC
CASSLVAYYGYTF
>TRBV2|12|TRBD1|once|TRBJ1-2
TGTGCCAGCGGAGACAGGGGCTATGGCTACACCTTC
CASGDRGYGYTF
>TRBV7-3|15|NA|NA|TRBJ2-3
TGTGCCAGCAGCTTAAGCGGCTGGGAGGCAGATACGCAGTATTTT
CASSLSGWEADTQYF
>TRBV28|12|NA|NA|TRBJ2-7
TGTGCCAGCAGTGTCCCCGGCTACGAGCAGTACTTC
CASSVPGYEQYF
>TRBV20-1|11|TRBD2|NA|TRBJ2-7
TGCAGTGCTAATCGGGGGGACGAGCAGTACTTC
CSANRGDEQYF
>TRBV5-1|14|NA|NA|TRBJ2-1
TGCGCCAGCAGCCTCCCACGACAGACGAATGAGCAGTTCTTC
CASSLPRQTNEQFF
>TRBV9|15|NA|NA|TRBJ2-1
TGTGCCAGCAGCGTAATGGGCGGGACCTACAATGAGCAGTTCTTC
CASSVMGGTYNEQFF
>TRBV3-1/TRBV3-2|15|TRBD1|NA|TRBJ2-7
TGTGCCAGCAGCCAAGGCGTGACAGGGGCCGCGGAGCAGTACTTC
CASSQGVTGAAEQYF
>TRBV18|15|NA|NA|TRBJ2-3
TGTGCCAGCTCACCACCGAACAGCATAACAGATACGCAGTATTTT
CASSPPNSITDTQYF
>TRBV29-1|13|NA|NA|TRBJ1-1
TGCAGCGCTGAACTGGTCAACTCAATTGAAGCTTTCTTT
CSAELVNSIEAFF
>TRBV28|14|TRBD1|NA|TRBJ1-2
TGTGCCAGCAGTCAGGGACAGGTCGCAGGAGGCTACACCTTC
CASSQGQVAGGYTF
>TRBV7-8|15|TRBD1|NA|TRBJ1-1
TGTGCCAGCGGAAGGGGGGACAGGATGAACACTGAAGCTTTCTTT
CASGRGDRMNTEAFF
>TRBV6-2/TRBV6-3|16|TRBD2|NA|TRBJ2-7
TGTGCCAGCAGTCGAGGACTAGCTGGGACCTCCTACGAGCAGTACTTC
CASSRGLAGTSYEQYF
>TRBV18|14|TRBD1|NA|TRBJ1-1
TGTGCCAGCTCACAACCGGGACAGGTCACTGAAGCTTTCTTT
CASSQPGQVTEAFF
>TRBV24-1|16|TRBD2|NA|TRBJ2-1
TGTGCCACCGGGGGACTAGCGGGAGTGTCCTACAATGAGCAGTTCTTC
CATGGLAGVSYNEQFF
>TRBV15|13|NA|NA|TRBJ1-1
TGTGCCACCAGCCCTCGAGGACCCGGGACATCTTATTTT
CATSPRGPGTSYF
>TRBV30|12|TRBD1|few|TRBJ2-7
TGTGCCTGGAGCAGGGGGCCCTACGAGCAGTACTTC
CAWSRGPYEQYF
>TRBV18|16|NA|NA|TRBJ1-2
TGTGCCAGCTCACCTCCCGGGGGGGGCGGGGGGGATGGCTACACCTTC
CASSPPGGGGGDGYTF
>TRBV4-3|16|NA|NA|TRBJ1-3
TGCGCCAGCAGCCAAGCAAGACGGGGCTCTGGAAACACCATATATTTT
CASSQARRGSGNTIYF
>TRBV7-7|15|NA|NA|TRBJ1-4
TGTGCTAGCAGCTTAGGTGTTGGGCTGGGTGAAAAACTGTTTTTT
CASSLGVGLGEKLFF
>TRBV28|14|NA|NA|TRBJ1-4
TGTGCCAGCAGTTTCGGATCAAAGAGGGAAAAACTGTTTTTT
CASSFGSKREKLFF
>TRBV7-9|16|NA|few|TRBJ1-5
TGTGCCAGCAGCTTAGCCGGCCGGGGGTACAATCAGCCCCAGCATTTT
CASSLAGRGYNQPQHF
>TRBV5-6|13|NA|NA|TRBJ1-3
TGTGCCAGCAGACCTAACTCTGGAAACACCATATATTTT
CASRPNSGNTIYF
>TRBV9|17|TRBD2|NA|TRBJ2-5
TGTGCCAGCAGTCCCCTTATACTAGCGGGAGTCGGAGAGACCCAGTACTTC
CASSPLILAGVGETQYF
>TRBV27|14|TRBD1|NA|TRBJ1-6
TGTGCCAGCCACCGGACAGGGTTGGGTTCACCCCTCCACTTT
CASHRTGLGSPLHF
>TRBV19|14|TRBD1|NA|TRBJ1-2
TGTGCCAGTAGAAACAGGGGGCGCGAAGATGGCTACACCTTC
CASRNRGREDGYTF